This T cell receptor (beta chain) was identified in a study of Graves' ophthalmopathy and Graves' hyperthyroidism. About this clonotype: Its target is unknown.

Regarding the study as a whole: Most thyroid clonotypes with frequency above 0.001 were detected in blood too. Using 13 signatures, a model distinguished ophthalmopathy from stable hyperthyroidism, reaching about 85% sensitivity and 65% to 84% specificity.

Trimming shortened V by 5 bases and J by 5 bases, and 16 bases separated the two germline ends. Per the germline V gene, CDR1 is MNHNS and CDR2 is SASEGT. The CDR3 sequence is 14 residues long. Transcripts of RNA were the source for amplifying TCR beta CDR3 regions. An initial RT-PCR round employing HTBI primers preceded a second-round multiplex PCR. TCRdb called the multiplex PCR reads again in MiXCR, with one record for every CDR3 protein. The sample has under 350,000 distinct CDR3 sequences; roughly a sixth are singletons. Sequencing used peripheral blood. This chain links TRBV6-1 with TRBJ2-7; D is possibly TRBD2 (5 bases). This TCR was sampled from an adult man with Graves' ophthalmopathy. CDR3 loop: CASSQPGGANEQYF. In DNA form, the CDR3 reads TGTGCCAGCAGTCAACCCGGAGGTGCCAACGAGCAGTACTTC.